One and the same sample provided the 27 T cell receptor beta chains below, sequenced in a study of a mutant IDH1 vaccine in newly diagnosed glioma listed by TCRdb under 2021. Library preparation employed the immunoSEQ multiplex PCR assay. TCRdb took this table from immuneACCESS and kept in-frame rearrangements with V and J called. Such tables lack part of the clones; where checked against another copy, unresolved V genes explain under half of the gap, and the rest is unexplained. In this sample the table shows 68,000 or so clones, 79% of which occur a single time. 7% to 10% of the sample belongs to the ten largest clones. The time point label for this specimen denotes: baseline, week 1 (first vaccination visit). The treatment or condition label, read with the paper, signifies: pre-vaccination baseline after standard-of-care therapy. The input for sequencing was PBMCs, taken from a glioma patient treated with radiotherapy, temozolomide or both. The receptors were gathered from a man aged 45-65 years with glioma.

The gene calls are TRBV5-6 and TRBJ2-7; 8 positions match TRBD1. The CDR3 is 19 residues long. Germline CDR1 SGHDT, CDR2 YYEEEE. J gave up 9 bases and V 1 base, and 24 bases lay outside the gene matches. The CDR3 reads CASSLTGGRMGARRVRQYF. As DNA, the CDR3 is TGTGCCAGCAGCTTGACAGGGGGGAGAATGGGGGCCCGACGAGTTCGGCAGTACTTC.

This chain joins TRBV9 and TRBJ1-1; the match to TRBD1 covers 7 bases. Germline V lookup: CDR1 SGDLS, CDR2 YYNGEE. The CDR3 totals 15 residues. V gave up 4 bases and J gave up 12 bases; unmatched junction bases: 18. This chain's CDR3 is CASSPETGSFPQTFF. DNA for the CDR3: TGTGCCAGCAGCCCCGAGACAGGGTCTTTCCCTCAAACTTTCTTT. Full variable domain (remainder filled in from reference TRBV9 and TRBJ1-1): DSGVTQTPKHLITATGQRVTLRCSPRSGDLSVYWYQQSLDQGLQFLIQYYNGEERAKGNILERFSAQQFPDLHSELNLSSLELGDSALYFCASSPETGSFPQTFFGQGTRLTVV.

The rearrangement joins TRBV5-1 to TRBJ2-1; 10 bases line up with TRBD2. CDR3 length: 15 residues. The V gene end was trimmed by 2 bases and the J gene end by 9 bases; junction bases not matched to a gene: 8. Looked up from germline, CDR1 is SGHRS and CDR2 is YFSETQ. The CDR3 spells CASSFFSSGGGEQFF. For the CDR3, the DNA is TGCGCCAGCAGCTTCTTCTCTAGCGGGGGTGGTGAGCAGTTCTTC.

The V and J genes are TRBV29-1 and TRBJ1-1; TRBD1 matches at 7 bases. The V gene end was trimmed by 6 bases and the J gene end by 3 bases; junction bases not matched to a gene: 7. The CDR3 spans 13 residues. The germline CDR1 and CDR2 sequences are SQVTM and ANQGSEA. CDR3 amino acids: CSVLGQVDTEAFF. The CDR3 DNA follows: TGCAGCGTCCTTGGACAGGTGGACACTGAAGCTTTCTTT.

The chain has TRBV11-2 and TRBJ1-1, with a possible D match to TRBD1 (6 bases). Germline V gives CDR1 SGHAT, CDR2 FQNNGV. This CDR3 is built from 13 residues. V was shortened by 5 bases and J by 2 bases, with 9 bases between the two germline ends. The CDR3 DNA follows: TGTGCCAGCAGCAAACAGGGAAACACTGAAGCTTTCTTT. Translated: CASSKQGNTEAFF.

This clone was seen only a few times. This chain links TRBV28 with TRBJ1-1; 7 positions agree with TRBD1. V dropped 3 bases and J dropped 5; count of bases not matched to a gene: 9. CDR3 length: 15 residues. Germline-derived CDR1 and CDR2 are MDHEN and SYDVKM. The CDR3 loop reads CASSFLRGGRTEAFF. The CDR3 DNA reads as TGTGCCAGCAGTTTTCTTCGAGGGGGCCGGACTGAAGCTTTCTTT.

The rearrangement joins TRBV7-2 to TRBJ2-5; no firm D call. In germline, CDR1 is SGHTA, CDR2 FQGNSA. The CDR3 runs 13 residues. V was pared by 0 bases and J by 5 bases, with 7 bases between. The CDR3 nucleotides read TGTGCCAGCAGCTTAGCGGTAGGGGAGACCCAGTACTTC. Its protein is CASSLAVGETQYF.

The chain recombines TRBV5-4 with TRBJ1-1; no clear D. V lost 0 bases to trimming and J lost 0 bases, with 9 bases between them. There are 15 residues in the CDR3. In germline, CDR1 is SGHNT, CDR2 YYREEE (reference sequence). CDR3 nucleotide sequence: TGTGCCAGCAGCTTGGATCAGACCATGAACACTGAAGCTTTCTTT. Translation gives CASSLDQTMNTEAFF.

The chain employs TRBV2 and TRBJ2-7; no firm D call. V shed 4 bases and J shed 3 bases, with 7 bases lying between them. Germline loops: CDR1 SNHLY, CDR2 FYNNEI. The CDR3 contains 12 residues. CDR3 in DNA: TGTGCCAGCAGTGCCGGCGGCTACGAGCAGTACTTC. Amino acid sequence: CASSAGGYEQYF. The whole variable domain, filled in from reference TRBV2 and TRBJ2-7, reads EPEVTQTPSHQVTQMGQEVILRCVPISNHLYFYWYRQILGQKVEFLVSFYNNEISEKSEIFDDQFSVERPDGSNFTLKIRSTKLEDSAMYFCASSAGGYEQYFGPGTRLTVT.

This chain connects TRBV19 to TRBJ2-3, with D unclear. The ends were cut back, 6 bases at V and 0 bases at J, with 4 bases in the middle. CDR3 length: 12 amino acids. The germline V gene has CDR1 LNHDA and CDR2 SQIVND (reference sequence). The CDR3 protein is CASSFSTDTQYF. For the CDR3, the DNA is TGTGCCAGTAGCTTTAGCACAGATACGCAGTATTTT.

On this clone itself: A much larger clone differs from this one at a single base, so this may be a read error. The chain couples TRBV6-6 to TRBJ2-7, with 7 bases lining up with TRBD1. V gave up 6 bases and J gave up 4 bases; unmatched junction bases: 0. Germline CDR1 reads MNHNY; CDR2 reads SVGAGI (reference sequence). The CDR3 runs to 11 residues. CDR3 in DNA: TGTGCCAGCAGGACAGGGTACGAGCAGTACTTC. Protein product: CASRTGYEQYF.

For the CDR3, the DNA is TGTGCCAGTAGTAACCCCGCGGGCAATCAGCCCCAGCATTTT. Protein product: CASSNPAGNQPQHF. V gene TRBV19 combines with J gene TRBJ1-5; D unclear. The CDR3 is 14 residues long. V gave up 4 bases and J gave up 2 bases, with 9 bases separating them. In germline, CDR1 is LNHDA, CDR2 SQIVND (reference sequence).

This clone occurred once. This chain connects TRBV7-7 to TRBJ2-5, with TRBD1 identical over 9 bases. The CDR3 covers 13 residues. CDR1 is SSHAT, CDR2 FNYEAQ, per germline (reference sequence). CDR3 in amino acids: CASSGQGRETQYF. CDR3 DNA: TGTGCTAGCTCTGGACAGGGGAGAGAGACCCAGTACTTC.

The CDR3 is CSARPRDRGYEQYF. As DNA, the CDR3 is TGCAGCGCCCGACCCCGGGACAGGGGCTACGAGCAGTACTTC. The chain couples TRBV29-1 to TRBJ2-7; TRBD1 agrees at 10 bases. Per germline, CDR1 SQVTM and CDR2 ANQGSEA. The CDR3 is 14 amino acids. V lost 7 bases and J lost 3; bases outside the gene matches: 9.

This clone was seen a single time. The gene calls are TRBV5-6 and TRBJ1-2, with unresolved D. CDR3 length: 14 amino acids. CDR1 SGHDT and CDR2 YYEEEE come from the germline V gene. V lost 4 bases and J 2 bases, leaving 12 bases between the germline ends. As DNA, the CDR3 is TGTGCCAGCAGCCCCCGTGGCCGAAACTATGGCTACACCTTC. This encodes CASSPRGRNYGYTF.

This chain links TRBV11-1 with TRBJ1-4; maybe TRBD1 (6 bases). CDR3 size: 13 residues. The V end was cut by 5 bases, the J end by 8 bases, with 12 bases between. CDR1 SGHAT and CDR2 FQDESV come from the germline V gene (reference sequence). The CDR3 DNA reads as TGTGCCAGCAGCGTGGGGGCCCGGGAAAAACTGTTTTTT. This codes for CASSVGAREKLFF.

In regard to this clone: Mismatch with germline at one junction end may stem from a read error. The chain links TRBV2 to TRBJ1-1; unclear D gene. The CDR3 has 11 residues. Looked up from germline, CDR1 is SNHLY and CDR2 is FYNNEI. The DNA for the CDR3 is TGTGCCAGCAGAGACGGCGGATCCGCCCCCTTT. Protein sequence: CASRDGGSAPF.

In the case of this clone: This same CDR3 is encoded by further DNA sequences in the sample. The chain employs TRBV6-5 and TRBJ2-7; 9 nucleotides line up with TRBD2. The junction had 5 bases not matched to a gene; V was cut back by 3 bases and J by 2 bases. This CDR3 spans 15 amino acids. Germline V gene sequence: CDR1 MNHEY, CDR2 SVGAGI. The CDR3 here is CASSYSAGGTYEQYF. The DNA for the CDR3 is TGTGCCAGCAGTTATTCAGCGGGGGGAACCTACGAGCAGTACTTC.

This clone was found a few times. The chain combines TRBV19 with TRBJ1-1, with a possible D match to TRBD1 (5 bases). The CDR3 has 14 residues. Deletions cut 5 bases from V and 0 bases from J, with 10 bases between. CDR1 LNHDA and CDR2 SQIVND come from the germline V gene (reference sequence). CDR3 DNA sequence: TGTGCCAGTAGTCGTACAGGTTTGAACACTGAAGCTTTCTTT. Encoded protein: CASSRTGLNTEAFF.

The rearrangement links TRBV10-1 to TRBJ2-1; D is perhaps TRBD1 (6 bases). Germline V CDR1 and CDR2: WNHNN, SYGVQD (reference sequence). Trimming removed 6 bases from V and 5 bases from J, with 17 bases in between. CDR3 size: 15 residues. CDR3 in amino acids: CASRITGHYHNEQFF. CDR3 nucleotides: TGCGCCAGCAGAATAACGGGACACTATCACAATGAGCAGTTCTTC.

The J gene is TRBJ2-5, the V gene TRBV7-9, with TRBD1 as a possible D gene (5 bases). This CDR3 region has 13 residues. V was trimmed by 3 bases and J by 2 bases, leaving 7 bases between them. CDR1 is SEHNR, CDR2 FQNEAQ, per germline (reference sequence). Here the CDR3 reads CASSFRQQETQYF. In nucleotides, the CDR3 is TGTGCCAGCAGCTTTCGACAGCAAGAGACCCAGTACTTC. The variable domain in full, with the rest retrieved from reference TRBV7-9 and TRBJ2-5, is DTGVSQNPRHKITKRGQNVTFRCDPISEHNRLYWYRQTLGQGPEFLTYFQNEAQLEKSRLLSDRFSAERPKGSFSTLEIQRTEQGDSAMYLCASSFRQQETQYFGPGTRLLVL.

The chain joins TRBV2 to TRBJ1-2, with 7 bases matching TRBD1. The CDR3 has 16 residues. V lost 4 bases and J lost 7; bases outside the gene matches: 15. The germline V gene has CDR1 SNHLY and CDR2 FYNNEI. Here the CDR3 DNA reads TGTGCCAGCAGTGCCCTAAAACGGGACAGTATGCGTGGCTACACCTTC. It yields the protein CASSALKRDSMRGYTF.

CDR3 region: CASSGAGYGYTF. CDR3 nucleotide sequence: TGTGCCAGTTCGGGGGCAGGGTATGGCTACACCTTC. The chain recombines TRBV7-2 with TRBJ1-2; D is perhaps TRBD1 (6 bases). V was cut by 9 bases and J by 5 bases, with 13 bases left in between. The germline gives CDR1 SGHTA, CDR2 FQGNSA. This CDR3 has 12 amino acids. The entire variable domain, with the rest obtained from reference TRBV7-2 and TRBJ1-2, is as follows: GAGVSQSPSNKVTEKGKDVELRCDPISGHTALYWYRQSLGQGLEFLIYFQGNSAPDKSGLPSDRFSAERTGGSVSTLTIQRTQQEDSAVYLCASSGAGYGYTFGSGTRLTVV.

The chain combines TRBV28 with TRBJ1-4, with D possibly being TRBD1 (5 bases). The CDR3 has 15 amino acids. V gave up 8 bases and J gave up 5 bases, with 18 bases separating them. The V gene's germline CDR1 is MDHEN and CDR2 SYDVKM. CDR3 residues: CASVLSGGGNEKLFF. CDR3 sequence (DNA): TGTGCCAGCGTATTATCGGGCGGGGGGAATGAAAAACTGTTTTTT.

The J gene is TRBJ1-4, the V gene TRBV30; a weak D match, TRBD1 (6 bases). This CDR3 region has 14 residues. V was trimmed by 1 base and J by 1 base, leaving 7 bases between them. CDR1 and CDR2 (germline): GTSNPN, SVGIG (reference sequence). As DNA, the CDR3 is TGTGCCTGGAGTGGAGGGGGAACTAATGAAAAACTGTTTTTT. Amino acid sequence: CAWSGGGTNEKLFF.

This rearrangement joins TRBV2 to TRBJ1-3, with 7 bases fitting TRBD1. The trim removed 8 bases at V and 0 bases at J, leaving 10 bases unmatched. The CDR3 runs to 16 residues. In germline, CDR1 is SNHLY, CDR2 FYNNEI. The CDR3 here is CASSNGTALSGNTIYF. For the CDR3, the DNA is TGTGCCAGCTCAAACGGGACAGCGCTCTCTGGAAACACCATATATTTT.

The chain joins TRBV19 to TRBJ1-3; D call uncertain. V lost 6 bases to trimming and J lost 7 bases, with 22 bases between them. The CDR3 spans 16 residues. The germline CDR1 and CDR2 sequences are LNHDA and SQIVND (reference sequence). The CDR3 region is CASSVSWRNPANTIYF. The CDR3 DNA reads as TGTGCCAGTAGCGTGTCGTGGCGCAACCCGGCGAACACCATATATTTT.